This T cell receptor (beta chain) was profiled in a study of T-cell reconstitution after alpha-beta-depleted transplantation in children (dated by TCRdb to 2016 to 2017). Regarding the study in general: T-cell immune reconstitution after TCRalphabeta/CD19-depleted allogeneic hematopoietic cell transplantation in children was quantitatively tracked in the study by means of TCR repertoire profiling.

As regards this clonotype: Its antigen target is currently unknown. The germline gene is not matched at one end of the junction; a read error may be the cause.

CDR1 and CDR2 were assigned from the germline V gene as SGHRS and YFSETQ. From cysteine to phenylalanine, the CDR3 is 14 amino acids long. Only CDR3 DNA remains: 42 bases, in frame from the first base. The library relied on PCR. The sequencing machine was an Illumina HiSeq 2500. TCR library preparation used molecular barcoding, with unique molecular identifiers applied to normalize quantification of the TCRbeta repertoire. TCRdb trimmed public reads at Q25 via fastp, called clones via MiXCR and kept in-frame beta chains. Each CDR3 protein appears once, grouped with its most common genes and DNA. The sample contains roughly 400,000 distinct CDR3 sequences, roughly 20% of them found a single time. The ten top clones hold over 3.5% of the sample.

The sequence was collected from a human donor who donated a stem cell graft to a child with acute myeloid leukemia. The chain uses TRBV5-1 and TRBJ1-1, with the identity of the D gene unclear. The sample was PBMCs from the stem cell graft donor, taken from the stem cell graft. The DNA reads as follows: TGTGCCAGCAGCTTAGGGCGGGAAAACACTGAAGCTTTCTTT. This gives the protein CASSLGRENTEAFF.